This T cell receptor (beta chain) was observed in a study of blood T cells in healthy people across ages. Study-wide findings and caveats: There were more naive CD4+ cells and higher diversity in long-lived donors than in aged donors.

Concerning this clonotype itself: Its antigen is still unknown.

The use of a sample-barcoded 5' primer and a J-beta primer mix characterized a second PCR of roughly 6 to 11 cycles. Carrying 12 random nucleotides, a template-switch adaptor labeled each individual cDNA molecule. TCRdb re-called the 5' RACE reads with MiXCR, one entry per CDR3 protein. This sample carries around 970,000 distinct CDR3 sequences, roughly 51% of them seen once, and the ten largest clones take 20% to 25%. The receptor was derived from an older woman in good health. Sequenced input: blood.

CDR3 amino acids: CASSSGREYQETQYF. CDR3 in DNA: TGTGCCAGCAGCTCCGGCAGGGAGTACCAAGAGACCCAGTACTTC. This rearrangement joins TRBV3-1 to TRBJ2-5; D is perhaps TRBD1 or TRBD2 (5 bases each). This CDR3 region has 15 residues. Trimming removed 5 bases at V and 0 bases at J, with 13 bases between. Germline CDR1 reads LGHDT; CDR2 reads YNNKEL (reference sequence).